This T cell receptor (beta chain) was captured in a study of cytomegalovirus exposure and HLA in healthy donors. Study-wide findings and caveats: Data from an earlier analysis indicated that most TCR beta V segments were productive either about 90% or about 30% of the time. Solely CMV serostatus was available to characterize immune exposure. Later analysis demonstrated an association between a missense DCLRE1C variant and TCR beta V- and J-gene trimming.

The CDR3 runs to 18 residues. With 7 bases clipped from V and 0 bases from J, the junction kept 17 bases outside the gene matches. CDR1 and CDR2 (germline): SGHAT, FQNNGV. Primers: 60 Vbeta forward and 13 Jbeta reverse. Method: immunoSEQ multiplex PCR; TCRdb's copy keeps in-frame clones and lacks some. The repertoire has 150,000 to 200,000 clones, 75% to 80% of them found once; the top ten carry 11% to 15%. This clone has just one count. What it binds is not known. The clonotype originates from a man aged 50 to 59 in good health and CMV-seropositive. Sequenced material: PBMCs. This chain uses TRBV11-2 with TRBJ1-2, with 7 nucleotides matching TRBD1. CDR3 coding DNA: TGTGCCAGCACCTCCCCCCGGGACAGAACTATTACTAACTATGGCTACACCTTC. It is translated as CASTSPRDRTITNYGYTF.